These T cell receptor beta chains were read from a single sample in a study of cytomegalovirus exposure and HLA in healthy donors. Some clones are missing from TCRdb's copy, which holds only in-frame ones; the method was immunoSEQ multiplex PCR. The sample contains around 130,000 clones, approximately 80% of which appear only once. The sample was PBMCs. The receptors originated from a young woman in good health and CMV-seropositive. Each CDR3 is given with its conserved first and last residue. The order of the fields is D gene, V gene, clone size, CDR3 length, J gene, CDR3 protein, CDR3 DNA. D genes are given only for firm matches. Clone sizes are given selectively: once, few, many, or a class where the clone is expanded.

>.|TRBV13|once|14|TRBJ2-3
CASSFSESTDTQYF
TGTGCCAGCAGCTTTAGCGAAAGCACAGATACGCAGTATTTT
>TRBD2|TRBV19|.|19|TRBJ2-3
CASSISFLAGGPTTDTQYF
TGTGCCAGTAGTATAAGTTTCCTAGCGGGGGGTCCGACGACAGATACGCAGTATTTT
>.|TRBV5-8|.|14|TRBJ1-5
CASSFRAGNQPQHF
TGTGCCAGCAGCTTTCGGGCGGGGAATCAGCCCCAGCATTTT
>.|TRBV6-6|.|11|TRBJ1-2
CASSPLRGYTF
TGTGCCAGCAGCCCTCTGAGGGGCTACACCTTC
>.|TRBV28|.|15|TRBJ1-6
CASTGPAGDNSPLHF
TGTGCCAGCACCGGCCCCGCAGGGGATAATTCACCCCTCCACTTT
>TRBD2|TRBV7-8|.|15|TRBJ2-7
CASSLASEGGEGQYF
TGTGCCAGCAGCTTAGCGTCGGAAGGAGGGGAGGGGCAGTACTTC
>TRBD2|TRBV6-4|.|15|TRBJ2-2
CASSALAGETGELFF
TGTGCCAGCAGTGCCCTAGCGGGCGAAACCGGGGAGCTGTTTTTT
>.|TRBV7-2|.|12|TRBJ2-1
CASSQIAEEQFF
TGTGCCAGCAGCCAGATAGCGGAAGAGCAGTTCTTC
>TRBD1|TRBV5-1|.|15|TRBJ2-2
CASIPGTGKTGELFF
TGCGCCAGCATCCCCGGGACAGGGAAGACCGGGGAGCTGTTTTTT
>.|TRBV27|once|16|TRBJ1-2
CASRPPREAKNYGYTF
TGTGCCAGCAGGCCCCCCAGGGAGGCTAAAAACTATGGCTACACCTTC
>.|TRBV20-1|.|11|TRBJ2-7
CSARDQIEQYF
TGCAGTGCTAGAGATCAGATCGAGCAGTACTTC
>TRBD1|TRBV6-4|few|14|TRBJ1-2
CASSQPGQGHGYTF
TGTGCCAGCAGCCAACCGGGACAGGGACATGGCTACACCTTC
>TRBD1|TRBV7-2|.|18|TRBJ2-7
CASRSLGQVKLKEYEQYF
TGTGCCAGCAGGTCCCTAGGACAGGTGAAACTTAAGGAATACGAGCAGTACTTC
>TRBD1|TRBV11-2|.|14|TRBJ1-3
CASSFNRGGNTIYF
TGTGCCAGCAGCTTTAACAGGGGAGGAAACACCATATATTTT
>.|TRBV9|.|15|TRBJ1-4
CASSVGQRANEKLFF
TGTGCCAGCAGCGTAGGGCAGAGGGCTAATGAAAAACTGTTTTTT
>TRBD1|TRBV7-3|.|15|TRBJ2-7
CASSLGGQGIYEQYF
TGTGCCAGCAGCTTAGGGGGACAGGGGATCTACGAGCAGTACTTC
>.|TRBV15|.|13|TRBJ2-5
CATSSHGGETQYF
TGTGCCACCAGCAGCCACGGCGGGGAGACCCAGTACTTC
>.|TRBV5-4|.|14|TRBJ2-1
CASTYGGNYNEQFF
TGTGCCAGCACCTACGGGGGTAATTACAATGAGCAGTTCTTC
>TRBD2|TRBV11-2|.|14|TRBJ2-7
CASSPGLAGAEQYF
TGTGCCAGCAGCCCGGGACTAGCGGGGGCCGAGCAGTACTTC
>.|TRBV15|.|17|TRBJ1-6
CATSRDPGGGTGTPLHF
TGTGCCACCAGCAGAGATCCGGGGGGTGGGACGGGGACACCCCTCCACTTT
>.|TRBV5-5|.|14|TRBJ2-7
CASSRERGEYEQYF
TGTGCCAGCAGCCGTGAAAGGGGCGAATACGAGCAGTACTTC
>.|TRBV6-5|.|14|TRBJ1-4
CASSPQGLNEKLFF
TGTGCCAGCAGTCCACAGGGTCTTAATGAAAAACTGTTTTTT
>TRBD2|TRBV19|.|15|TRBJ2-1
CASSYGGGTYNEQFF
TGTGCCAGTAGCTATGGGGGGGGGACTTACAATGAGCAGTTCTTC
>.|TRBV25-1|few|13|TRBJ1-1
CASSEEVRGGAFF
TGTGCCAGCAGTGAAGAAGTTAGGGGAGGGGCTTTCTTT
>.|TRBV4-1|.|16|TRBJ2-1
CASSQAPRSAYNEQFF
TGCGCCAGCAGCCAGGCACCTAGGAGTGCCTACAATGAGCAGTTCTTC
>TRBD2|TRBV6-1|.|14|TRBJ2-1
CASSVRDYYNEQFF
TGTGCCAGCAGTGTCCGGGACTACTACAATGAGCAGTTCTTC
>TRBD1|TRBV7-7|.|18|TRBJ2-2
CASSLRTGGAFDTGELFF
TGTGCTAGCAGCCTACGGACAGGGGGCGCCTTCGACACCGGGGAGCTGTTTTTT
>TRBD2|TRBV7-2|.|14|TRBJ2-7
CASSLPSGSYEQYF
TGTGCCAGCAGCTTGCCTAGCGGCTCCTACGAGCAGTACTTC
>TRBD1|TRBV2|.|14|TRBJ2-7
CASSGDRGGYEQYF
TGTGCCAGCAGTGGCGACAGGGGGGGTTACGAGCAGTACTTC
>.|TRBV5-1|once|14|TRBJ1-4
CASNEGAANEKLFF
TGCGCCAGCAACGAAGGGGCGGCTAATGAAAAACTGTTTTTT
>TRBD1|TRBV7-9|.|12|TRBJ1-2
CSSSLTGHGYTF
TGTTCCAGCAGCTTGACAGGGCATGGCTACACCTTC
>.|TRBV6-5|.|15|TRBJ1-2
CASSRGGATNYGYTF
TGTGCCAGCAGCCGAGGGGGGGCGACTAACTATGGCTACACCTTC
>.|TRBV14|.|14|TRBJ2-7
CASSQDGGPYEQYF
TGTGCCAGCAGCCAAGATGGGGGCCCCTACGAGCAGTACTTC
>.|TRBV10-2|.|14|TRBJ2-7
CASRGTGRVREQYF
TGCGCCAGCAGAGGAACGGGCAGGGTGAGGGAGCAGTACTTC
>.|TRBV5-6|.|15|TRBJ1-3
CASSLIDKSGNTIYF
TGTGCCAGCAGCTTGATCGACAAGTCTGGAAACACCATATATTTT
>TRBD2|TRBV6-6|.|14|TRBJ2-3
CASTSASGEDTQYF
TGTGCCAGCACCTCTGCTAGCGGGGAGGATACGCAGTATTTT
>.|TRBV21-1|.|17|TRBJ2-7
CASTLLAGLPPSYEQYF
TGTGCCAGCACCCTACTAGCGGGGTTACCCCCCTCCTACGAGCAGTACTTC
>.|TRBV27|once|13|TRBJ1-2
CASSFSQGSGYTF
TGTGCCAGCAGTTTCTCCCAGGGGTCTGGCTACACCTTC
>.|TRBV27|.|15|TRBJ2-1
CASGLPESSYNEQFF
TGTGCCAGCGGACTACCCGAGAGCTCCTACAATGAGCAGTTCTTC
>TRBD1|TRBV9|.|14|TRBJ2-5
CASSPDRATQTQYF
TGTGCCAGCAGCCCGGACAGGGCCACGCAGACCCAGTACTTC
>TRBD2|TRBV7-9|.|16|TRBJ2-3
CASSLDVGGSTDTQYF
TGTGCCAGCAGCTTAGACGTGGGGGGGAGCACAGATACGCAGTATTTT
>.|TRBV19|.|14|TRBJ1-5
CASTPREPNQPQHF
TGTGCCAGTACCCCCCGGGAGCCTAATCAGCCCCAGCATTTT
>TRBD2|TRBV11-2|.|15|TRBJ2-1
CASDGTSVSYNEQFF
TGTGCCAGCGATGGGACTAGCGTTTCCTACAATGAGCAGTTCTTC
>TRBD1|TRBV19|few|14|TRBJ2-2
CASIRTGNTGELFF
TGTGCCAGTATCCGGACAGGGAACACCGGGGAGCTGTTTTTT
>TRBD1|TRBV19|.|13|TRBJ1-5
CASSTTGTQPQHF
TGTGCCAGTAGTACGACAGGGACCCAGCCCCAGCATTTT
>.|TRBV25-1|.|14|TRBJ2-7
CASRSPAGSYEQYF
TGTGCCAGCCGATCCCCCGCGGGTTCCTACGAGCAGTACTTC